What follows are 18 T cell receptor beta chains derived from one specimen sequenced in a study of T cells in women clearing cervical HPV infection. This table comes from immunoSEQ multiplex PCR, and its TCRdb copy is limited to in-frame clones, with some not included. In total, the table holds under 40,000 clones. The specimen sequenced was blood buffy coat. All receptors derive from a woman aged 18-70 years with a cervical HPV16 infection that either progressed to CIN3+ or cleared (not recorded which).

Turning to this clone: With the read ending 3 residues before the CDR3 end, the germline J gene is used to fill in that end. This rearrangement joins TRBV7-9 to TRBJ2-5; D may be TRBD2 (7 bases). The CDR3 spans 13 residues. Germline CDR1 and CDR2: SEHNR and FQNEAQ (reference sequence). Trimming removed 5 bases at V and 5 bases at J, with 12 bases between. CDR3 residues: CASSPKGGETQYF. The CDR3 bases that were read are TGTGCCAGCAGCCCGAAGGGGGGGGAGACC. Filled out from reference TRBV7-9 and TRBJ2-5, the complete variable domain reads DTGVSQNPRHKITKRGQNVTFRCDPISEHNRLYWYRQTLGQGPEFLTYFQNEAQLEKSRLLSDRFSAERPKGSFSTLEIQRTEQGDSAMYLCASSPKGGETQYFGPGTRLLVL.

About this clone itself: The CDR3 goes on 3 residues after the read ends, and that part is filled in from the germline J gene. This chain uses TRBV14 with TRBJ2-2; D call uncertain. The V and J ends lost 2 bases and 6 bases respectively, with 7 bases between them. Germline lookup yields CDR1 SGHDN and CDR2 FVKESK. CDR3 length: 13 residues. Here the CDR3 reads CASSQYYPGELFF. The DNA read from the CDR3 is TGTGCCAGCAGCCAATACTATCCCGGGGAG.

Concerning this clone: The read terminates 3 residues ahead of where the CDR3 ends, so the germline J gene completes it. The gene calls are TRBV19 and TRBJ1-6, with 7 bases that match TRBD1. Germline V gives CDR1 LNHDA, CDR2 SQIVND (reference sequence). Trimming took 5 bases from V and 4 from J; bases not matched to a gene: 5. This CDR3 region has 15 residues. Partial CDR3 DNA: TGTGCCAGTAGTGGGACAGCCGCTTATAATTCACCC. This codes for CASSGTAAYNSP. The whole CDR3 reads CASSGTAAYNSPLHF.

A remark on this clone: The read comes to an end 3 residues before the CDR3 does, leaving the germline J gene to fill in the end. The chain is built from TRBV5-1 and TRBJ2-1, with TRBD2 identical over 12 bases. This CDR3 comprises 15 residues. CDR1 SGHRS and CDR2 YFSETQ come from the germline V gene. Unmatched junction bases numbered 7, after V lost 4 bases and J lost 8 bases. CDR3 amino acids: CASSTASGRVYEQFF. CDR3 bases read: TGCGCCAGCAGCACCGCTAGCGGGAGGGTGTATGAG.

Comments on this clone: The CDR3 is cut off 3 residues early in the read; its end comes from the germline J gene. This chain links TRBV2 with TRBJ2-4; TRBD1 agrees at 8 bases. The CDR3 spans 15 residues. The germline CDR1 and CDR2 sequences are SNHLY and FYNNEI. The CDR3 is CASSQDRDTNQPQYF. The sequenced part of the CDR3 DNA is TGTGCCAGCAGTCAGGACAGGGATACCAATCAGCCT.

As to this clone: The read falls 3 residues short of the CDR3 end, and the missing part is taken from the germline J gene. V usage is TRBV19 and J usage is TRBJ2-3; 11 bases fit TRBD2. Germline V lookup: CDR1 LNHDA, CDR2 SQIVND (reference sequence). The trim removed 5 bases at V and 4 bases at J, leaving 5 bases unmatched. CDR3 length equals 15 residues. CDR3 region: CASSQVAGGSDTQYF. CDR3 bases read: TGTGCCAGTAGTCAGGTAGCGGGGGGGTCAGATACG.

The part of the CDR3 DNA that was read is TGCAGTGCGCGGACCGTCAGGGAGACCGGGGAG. This gives the protein CSARTVRETGE. Given in full, the CDR3 is CSARTVRETGELFF. The chain combines TRBV20-1 with TRBJ2-2; D tentatively reads TRBD1 or TRBD2 (5 bases each). Read coverage stops 3 residues before the CDR3 terminus; the germline J gene supplies the remainder. Trimming took 6 bases from V and 5 from J, leaving 16 bases between them. From germline, CDR1 is DFQATT and CDR2 SNEGSKA (reference sequence). The CDR3 is 14 residues long.

CDR3: CASSLDWGRDGYTF. The part of the CDR3 DNA that was read is TGTGCCAGCAGCTTAGATTGGGGGCGGGATGGC. V is TRBV7-2 and J is TRBJ1-2; D possibly corresponds to TRBD1 (6 bases). Read coverage stops 3 residues before the CDR3 terminus; the germline J gene supplies the remainder. The CDR3 is 14 residues long. V dropped 1 base and J dropped 6 bases, with 12 bases sitting between them. From germline, CDR1 is SGHTA and CDR2 FQGNSA.

The CDR3 bases that were read are TGTGCCAGCTCACCCTCAGGAGAAAATGAAAAG. This sequence encodes CASSPSGENEK. The complete CDR3 protein is CASSPSGENEKLFF. The rearrangement links TRBV18 to TRBJ2-2; D remains unclear. The sequence runs out 3 residues before the end of the CDR3; the remainder is reconstructed from the germline J gene. The CDR3 runs to 14 residues. Germline V lookup: CDR1 KGHSH, CDR2 LQKENI.

Concerning this clone itself: The read ends 3 residues early relative to the CDR3; the germline J gene fills the gap. V usage is TRBV7-6 and J usage is TRBJ1-2; no reliable D call. Germline CDR1 and CDR2: SGHVS and FNYEAQ. The CDR3 contains 16 residues. V was clipped by 1 base and J by 4 bases, with 16 bases between them. The CDR3 reads CASSLGSGSTPYGYTF. The covered CDR3 bases are TGTGCCAGCAGCTTAGGTTCCGGGTCTACGCCCTATGGC.

With regard to this clone: The read comes to an end 3 residues before the CDR3 does, leaving the germline J gene to fill in the end. The chain links TRBV30 to TRBJ2-1; D gene unclear. The germline V gene encodes CDR1 GTSNPN and CDR2 SVGIG (reference sequence). CDR3 length: 14 amino acids. The V end lost 0 bases, the J end lost 7 bases, and 13 bases lay between the germline ends. The CDR3 loop is CAWSVGSVGNEQFF. CDR3 DNA, as far as it was read: TGTGCCTGGAGTGTAGGCAGCGTCGGTAATGAG.

A note on this clone: The read ends 3 residues shy of where the CDR3 ends; the end is completed using the germline J gene. The chain has TRBV12-3 or TRBV12-4 and TRBJ2-2; TRBD2 matches at 11 bases. With V trimmed by 5 bases and J by 5 bases, 10 bases remained unmatched. CDR3 length: 17 residues. The part of the CDR3 DNA that was read is TGTGCCAGCAGTCGCCTGACTAGCGGGGATCTGACCGGGGAG. The encoded protein is CASSRLTSGDLTGE. The entire CDR3 protein reads CASSRLTSGDLTGELFF.

As regards this clone: Sequencing ends 3 residues short of the CDR3 end; the germline J gene provides the rest. The chain employs TRBV20-1 and TRBJ1-3; 7 bases map to TRBD1. Germline lookup yields CDR1 DFQATT and CDR2 SNEGSKA (reference sequence). Unmatched junction bases numbered 11, after V lost 0 bases and J lost 0 bases. This CDR3 comprises 18 residues. CDR3 bases read: TGCAGTGCTAGAGATCTACGACAGGGTGGGATCTCTGGAAACACC. It codes for CSARDLRQGGISGNT. In full, the CDR3 is CSARDLRQGGISGNTIYF.

A word on this clone: The CDR3 end is not reached by the read, which stops 3 residues before it; the germline J gene fills it in. The chain couples TRBV7-6 to TRBJ2-3; 11 bases are shared with TRBD2. V lost 5 bases, J lost 7 bases, and 8 bases stayed unmatched. The germline V gene has CDR1 SGHVS and CDR2 FNYEAQ. The CDR3 spans 15 residues. The covered CDR3 bases are TGTGCCAGCAGCAAGGGACTAGCGGAAGATAATACG. Its protein product is CASSKGLAEDNT. In full, the CDR3 is CASSKGLAEDNTQYF.

In the case of this clone: The read ends 3 residues before the CDR3 terminus; that terminus is restored from the germline J gene. The rearrangement joins TRBV5-1 to TRBJ1-1, with TRBD1 matching 8 bases. This CDR3 has 13 residues. Looked up from germline, CDR1 is SGHRS and CDR2 is YFSETQ. V lost 7 bases and J lost 5; bases outside the gene matches: 7. Incomplete CDR3 DNA: TGCGCCAGCCGATGGACAGGGAGGACTGAA. Translation gives CASRWTGRTE. The CDR3, in full, reads CASRWTGRTEAFF.

On this clone: Mismatch with germline at one junction end may stem from a read error. The read comes to an end 3 residues before the CDR3 does, leaving the germline J gene to fill in the end. Other nucleotide sequences from this sample produce the same CDR3. The V and J genes are TRBV6-1 and TRBJ1-2; D gene ambiguous. Germline CDR1 and CDR2: MNHNS and SASEGT. The CDR3 is 12 residues long. CDR3 sequence: CASSATEYGYTF. Partial CDR3 DNA: TGTGCCAGCAGTGCAACTGAGTATGGT.

A remark on this clone: The CDR3 goes on 3 residues after the read ends, and that part is filled in from the germline J gene. The rearrangement links TRBV7-2 to TRBJ2-1, with 7 bases aligning to TRBD2. V lost 2 bases and J lost 7; bases outside the gene matches: 8. Germline CDR1 is SGHTA and CDR2 is FQGNSA. The CDR3 has 15 amino acids. The CDR3 bases that were read are TGTGCCAGCAGCTTAATTAGCGGGCTTATGAATGAG. Translating gives CASSLISGLMNE. The complete CDR3 reads CASSLISGLMNEQFF. Full variable domain (missing parts from reference TRBV7-2 and TRBJ2-1): GAGVSQSPSNKVTEKGKDVELRCDPISGHTALYWYRQSLGQGLEFLIYFQGNSAPDKSGLPSDRFSAERTGGSVSTLTIQRTQQEDSAVYLCASSLISGLMNEQFFGPGTRLTVL.

Points on this clone: Read coverage stops 3 residues before the CDR3 terminus; the germline J gene supplies the remainder. This chain connects TRBV20-1 to TRBJ2-3, with 9 nucleotides matching TRBD2. This CDR3 spans 14 amino acids. CDR1 is DFQATT, CDR2 SNEGSKA, per germline (reference sequence). Incomplete CDR3 DNA: TGCAGTGCTAGAGACGGACTAGCGCAAGAGACG. It translates to CSARDGLAQET. The whole CDR3 region reads CSARDGLAQETQYF.